This T cell receptor beta chain was captured in a study of cytomegalovirus exposure and HLA in healthy donors. V shed 2 bases and J 1 base; nucleotides not matched to a gene: 4. From germline, CDR1 is KGHSH and CDR2 LQKENI. CDR3 length: 17 amino acids. 60 Vbeta and 13 Jbeta primers were used in PCR. Method: immunoSEQ multiplex PCR; TCRdb's copy keeps in-frame clones and lacks some. The profile shows approximately 200,000 clones, approximately 80% of them singletons. A few counts support this clone. The target antigen is unknown. Study-wide findings and caveats: Being productive about 87% or about 30% of the time was typical of most TCR beta V segments in an earlier analysis. Several top significant clusters appeared, in a later analysis, to be linked to common viral pathogens.

Sequencing used PBMCs. This clonotype was obtained from a woman under 30 in good health and CMV-seropositive. The chain uses TRBV18 and TRBJ1-3; TRBD1 agrees at 11 bases. The CDR3 DNA sequence: TGTGCCAGCTCACCAGTCGGACAGGGGGCATCTGGAAACACCATATATTTT. This codes for CASSPVGQGASGNTIYF.